Below, 6 T cell receptor beta chains from the same sample are listed, as sequenced in a study of T cell responses to AZD1222 COVID-19 vaccine. The protocol was immunoSEQ multiplex PCR, while the TCRdb copy is restricted to in-frame clones and leaves out a portion. The table lists fewer than 200,000 clones, approximately 94% of them singletons, with approximately 4% in the top ten. The sequencing used peripheral blood, collected 28 days after the second dose of the MenACWY control vaccine. The receptors originated from an adult who received the MenACWY meningococcal vaccine as a control.

V is TRBV24-1 and J is TRBJ2-6, with TRBD1 matching 8 bases. This CDR3 has 17 amino acids. Unmatched junction bases numbered 9, after V lost 9 bases and J lost 0 bases. Germline V gene lookup returns CDR1 KGHDR and CDR2 SFDVKD. The DNA of the CDR3 is TGTGCCACCTTAGGGCGGGACAGGAGCTCTGGGGCCAACGTCCTGACTTTC. Its translation: CATLGRDRSSGANVLTF.

The chain links TRBV19 to TRBJ2-6; D gene unclear. Deletions cut 8 bases from V and 4 bases from J, with 9 bases between. The CDR3 sequence is 13 residues long. Germline loops: CDR1 LNHDA, CDR2 SQIVND (reference sequence). CDR3 DNA: TGTGCCAGTGACCGACTGGGGGCCAACGTCCTGACTTTC. It encodes CASDRLGANVLTF.

The gene calls are TRBV6-2 or TRBV6-3 and TRBJ1-1, with D possibly TRBD1 on 5 matching bases. Trimming stripped 4 bases from V and 1 base from J, with 7 bases between. There are 13 residues in the CDR3. CDR1 is MNHEY, CDR2 SVGEGT, per germline. Here the CDR3 DNA reads TGTGCCAGCAGTTTTACAGGGAACACTGAAGCTTTCTTT. The encoded protein is CASSFTGNTEAFF.

The chain joins TRBV5-4 to TRBJ1-4; D ambiguous. The CDR3 spans 15 residues. The V gene lost 0 bases and the J gene lost 4 bases, with 10 bases spanning the gap. Germline V CDR1 and CDR2: SGHNT, YYREEE (reference sequence). CDR3 DNA: TGTGCCAGCAGCTTGGCGCCACAGAATAATGAAAAACTGTTTTTT. Its protein product is CASSLAPQNNEKLFF. The variable domain in full, completed from reference TRBV5-4 and TRBJ1-4, reads ETGVTQSPTHLIKTRGQQVTLRCSSQSGHNTVSWYQQALGQGPQFIFQYYREEENGRGNFPPRFSGLQFPNYSSELNVNALELDDSALYLCASSLAPQNNEKLFFGSGTQLSVL.

With respect to this clone: A read error may account for a junction end that differs from germline. The chain uses TRBV5-1 and TRBJ2-5, with no clear D. This CDR3 is built from 14 residues. The V gene's germline CDR1 is SGHRS and CDR2 YFSETQ. The CDR3, as DNA: TGCGCCAGCAGCTTGACGGACGGGCAAGGGACCCAGTACTTC. Translation: CASSLTDGQGTQYF.

CDR3 nucleotides: TGTGCCTGGAGCCAACCGGTTGCCTCCTCCGTCTATGGCTACACCTTC. Translating gives CAWSQPVASSVYGYTF. This sequence joins TRBV30 and TRBJ1-2; D is unclear. Per the germline V gene, CDR1 is GTSNPN and CDR2 is SVGIG (reference sequence). The CDR3 is made up of 16 amino acids. The V and J ends lost 3 bases and 4 bases respectively, with 21 bases between them.